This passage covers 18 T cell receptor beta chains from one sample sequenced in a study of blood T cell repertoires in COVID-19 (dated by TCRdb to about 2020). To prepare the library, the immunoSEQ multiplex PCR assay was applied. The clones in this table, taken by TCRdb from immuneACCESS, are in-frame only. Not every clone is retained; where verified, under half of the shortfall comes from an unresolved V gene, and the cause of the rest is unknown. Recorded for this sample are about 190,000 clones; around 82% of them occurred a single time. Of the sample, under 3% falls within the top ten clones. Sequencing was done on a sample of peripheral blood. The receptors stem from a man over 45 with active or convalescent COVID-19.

For the CDR3, the DNA is TGTGCCAGTACCCAAATGGAGAGACAGGGTGATGGCTACACCTTC. It specifies CASTQMERQGDGYTF. The J gene is TRBJ1-2, the V gene TRBV19, with 7 bases aligning to TRBD1. V was pared by 7 bases and J by 6 bases, with 14 bases of the junction left unmatched. This CDR3 region has 15 residues. Germline V CDR1 and CDR2: LNHDA, SQIVND (reference sequence).

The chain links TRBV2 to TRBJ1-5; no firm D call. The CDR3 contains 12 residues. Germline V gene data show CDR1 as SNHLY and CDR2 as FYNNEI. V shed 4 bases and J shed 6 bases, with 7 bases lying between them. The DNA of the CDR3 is TGTGCCAGCAGTGGGGCGCTTCAGCCCCAGCATTTT. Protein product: CASSGALQPQHF.

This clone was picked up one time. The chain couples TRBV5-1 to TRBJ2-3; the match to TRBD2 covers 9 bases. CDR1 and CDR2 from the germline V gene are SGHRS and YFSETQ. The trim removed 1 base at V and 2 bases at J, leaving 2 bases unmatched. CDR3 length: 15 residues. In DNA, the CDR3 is TGCGCCAGCAGCTTGTGGACTAGCGACACAGATACGCAGTATTTT. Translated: CASSLWTSDTDTQYF.

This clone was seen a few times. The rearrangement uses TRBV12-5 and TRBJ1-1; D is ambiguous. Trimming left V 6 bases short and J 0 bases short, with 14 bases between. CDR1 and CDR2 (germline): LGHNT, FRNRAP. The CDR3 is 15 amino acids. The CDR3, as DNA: TGTGCTAGTGGACTCTCTGGGCCGTTGAACACTGAAGCTTTCTTT. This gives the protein CASGLSGPLNTEAFF.

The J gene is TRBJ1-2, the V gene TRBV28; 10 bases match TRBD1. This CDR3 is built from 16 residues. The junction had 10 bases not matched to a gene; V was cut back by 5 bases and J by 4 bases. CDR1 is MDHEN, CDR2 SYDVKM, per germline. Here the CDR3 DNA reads TGTGCCAGCAGTACCCCGACAGGGGGCTCCAGCTATGGCTACACCTTC. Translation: CASSTPTGGSSYGYTF.

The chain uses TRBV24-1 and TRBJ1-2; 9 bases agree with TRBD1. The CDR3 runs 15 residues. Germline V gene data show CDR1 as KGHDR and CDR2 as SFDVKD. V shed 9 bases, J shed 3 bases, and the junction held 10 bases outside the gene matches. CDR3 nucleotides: TGTGCCACCTTTTCGGGGACAGGGAAGGACTATGGCTACACCTTC. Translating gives CATFSGTGKDYGYTF.

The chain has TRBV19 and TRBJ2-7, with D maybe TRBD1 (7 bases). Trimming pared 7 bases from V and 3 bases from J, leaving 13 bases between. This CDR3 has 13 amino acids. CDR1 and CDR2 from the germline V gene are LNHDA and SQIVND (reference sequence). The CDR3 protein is CASKDQGGYEQYF. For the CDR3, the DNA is TGTGCCAGTAAGGACCAGGGGGGCTACGAGCAGTACTTC.

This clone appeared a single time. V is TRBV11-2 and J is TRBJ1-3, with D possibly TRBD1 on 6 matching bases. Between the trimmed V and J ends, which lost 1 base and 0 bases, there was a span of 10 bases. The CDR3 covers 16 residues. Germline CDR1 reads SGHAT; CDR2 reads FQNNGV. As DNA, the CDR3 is TGTGCCAGCAGCTTAGGAGGGGGGGCCTCTGGAAACACCATATATTTT. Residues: CASSLGGGASGNTIYF.

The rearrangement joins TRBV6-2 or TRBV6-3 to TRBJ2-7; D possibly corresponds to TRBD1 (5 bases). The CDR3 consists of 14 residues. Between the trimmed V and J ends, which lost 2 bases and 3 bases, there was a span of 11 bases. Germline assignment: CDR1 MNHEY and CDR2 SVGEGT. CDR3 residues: CASSYGASNYEQYF. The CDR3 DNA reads TGTGCCAGCAGTTACGGGGCCTCGAACTACGAGCAGTACTTC.

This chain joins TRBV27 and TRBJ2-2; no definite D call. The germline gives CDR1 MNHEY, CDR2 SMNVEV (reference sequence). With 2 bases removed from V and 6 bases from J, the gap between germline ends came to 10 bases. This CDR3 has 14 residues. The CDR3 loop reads CASSLGPEPGELFF. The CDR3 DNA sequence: TGTGCCAGCAGTTTAGGTCCAGAACCCGGGGAGCTGTTTTTT.

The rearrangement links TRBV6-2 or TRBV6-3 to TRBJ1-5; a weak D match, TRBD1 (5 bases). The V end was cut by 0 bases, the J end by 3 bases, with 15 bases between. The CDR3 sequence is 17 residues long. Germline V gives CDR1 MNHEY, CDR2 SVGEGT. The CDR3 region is CASSYSVEAGLNQPQHF. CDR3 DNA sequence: TGTGCCAGCAGTTACTCGGTAGAGGCAGGGCTCAATCAGCCCCAGCATTTT.

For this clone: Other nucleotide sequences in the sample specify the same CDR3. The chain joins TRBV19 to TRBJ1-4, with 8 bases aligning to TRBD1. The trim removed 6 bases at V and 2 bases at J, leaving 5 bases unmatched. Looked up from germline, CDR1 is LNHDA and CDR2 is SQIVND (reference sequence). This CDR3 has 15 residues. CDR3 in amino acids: CASSDRGSTNEKLFF. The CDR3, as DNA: TGTGCCAGTAGCGACAGGGGATCTACTAATGAAAAACTGTTTTTT.

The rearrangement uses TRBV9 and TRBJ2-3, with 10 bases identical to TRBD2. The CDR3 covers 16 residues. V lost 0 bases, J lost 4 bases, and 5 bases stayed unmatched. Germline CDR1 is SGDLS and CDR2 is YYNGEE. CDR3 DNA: TGTGCCAGCAGCGTAGGCCAGCGGGGGGGGTCAGATACGCAGTATTTT. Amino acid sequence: CASSVGQRGGSDTQYF.

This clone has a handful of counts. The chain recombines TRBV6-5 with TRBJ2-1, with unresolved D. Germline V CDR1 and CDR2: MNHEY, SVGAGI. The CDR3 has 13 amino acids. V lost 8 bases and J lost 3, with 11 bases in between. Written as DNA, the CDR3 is TGTGCCAGCTCCTCTCAGGACTACAATGAGCAGTTCTTC. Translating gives CASSSQDYNEQFF.

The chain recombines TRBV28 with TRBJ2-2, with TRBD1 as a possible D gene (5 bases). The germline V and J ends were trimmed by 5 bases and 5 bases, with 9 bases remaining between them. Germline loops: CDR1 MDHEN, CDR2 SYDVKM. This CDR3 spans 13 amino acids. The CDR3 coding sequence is TGTGCCAGCAGTCAGGGTTGGACCGGGGAGCTGTTTTTT. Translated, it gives CASSQGWTGELFF.

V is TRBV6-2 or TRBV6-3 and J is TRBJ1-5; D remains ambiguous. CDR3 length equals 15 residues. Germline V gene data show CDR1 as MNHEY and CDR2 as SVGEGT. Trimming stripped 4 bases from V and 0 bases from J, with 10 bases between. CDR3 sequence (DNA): TGTGCCAGCAGTTTGATCGGGAATAGCAATCAGCCCCAGCATTTT. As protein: CASSLIGNSNQPQHF.

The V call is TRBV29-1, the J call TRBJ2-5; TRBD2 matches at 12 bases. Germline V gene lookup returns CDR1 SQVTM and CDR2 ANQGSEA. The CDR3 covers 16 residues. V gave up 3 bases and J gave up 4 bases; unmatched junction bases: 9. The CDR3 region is CSVDWASGGALETQYF. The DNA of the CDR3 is TGCAGCGTTGACTGGGCTAGCGGGGGGGCCTTAGAGACCCAGTACTTC.

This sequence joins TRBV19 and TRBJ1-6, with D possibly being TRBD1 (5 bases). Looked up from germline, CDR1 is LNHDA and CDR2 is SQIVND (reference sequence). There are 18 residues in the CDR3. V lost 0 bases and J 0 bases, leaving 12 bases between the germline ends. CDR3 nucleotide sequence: TGTGCCAGTAGTATAGATGGCAGGGTGAGCTCCTATAATTCACCCCTCCACTTT. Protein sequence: CASSIDGRVSSYNSPLHF.